This TCR beta chain was identified during a study of blood T cell dynamics during melanoma immunotherapy. The study's findings and limits: Among sorted CD8+ subsets, immune-effector cells had the highest clonality and cell-free DNA similarity. It remained unknown if the driving T cell clones were melanoma-specific.

Clones were sequenced by immunoSEQ multiplex PCR, and TCRdb holds only the in-frame ones, with some missing. Counted here are fewer than 15,000 clones, roughly nine tenths occurring once; the ten biggest clones make up around 0.2%. Indicated time point: pre-treatment baseline. Patients with prior systemic cancer treatment, concomitant immunosuppressants, or other active malignancies were excluded. About this clone itself: The target antigen is unknown.

CDR1 and CDR2 from the germline V gene are LNHDA and SQIVND (reference sequence). This CDR3 is 12 amino acids long. Trimming took off 3 bases at V and 7 bases at J, with 7 bases between the two ends. The clonotype comes from a human donor with melanoma. The chain joins TRBV19 to TRBJ1-5; D ambiguous. The sample in question was effector memory CD8+ T cells from blood, obtained from a patient treated with checkpoint blockade. The CDR3 is CASSISGQPQHF. The CDR3 coding sequence is TGTGCCAGTAGTATCTCCGGACAGCCCCAGCATTTT.